Sequencing of this T cell receptor beta chain was carried out in a study of T-cell reconstitution after alpha-beta-depleted transplantation in children. To note about this clonotype: What it binds is unknown.

It was with unique molecular identifiers that the TCRbeta library was prepared. From the PCR reads, TCRdb called clonotypes with MiXCR, one entry per CDR3 protein. Among approximately 430,000 distinct CDR3 sequences, 15% to 20% were seen once, and the ten largest hold 29%. Study results and limitations: There were reportedly several hundred expanded graft clones from which alpha-beta T cells came about two months after transplant. Most T-cell counts and diversity one year after the transplant came from T cells that were newly produced.

The CDR3 has 12 amino acids. Trimming left V 4 bases short and J 2 bases short, with 8 bases between. Germline lookup yields CDR1 SQVTM and CDR2 ANQGSEA. The receptor comes from a boy less than two years old who had a stem cell transplant for Wiskott-Aldrich syndrome, so the T cells may come from the graft donor. V usage is TRBV29-1 and J usage is TRBJ2-5; no definite D call. The sequencing here drew on PBMCs, mostly from graft donor cells, taken 360 days after TCRalphabeta/CD19-depleted stem cell transplant. The CDR3 DNA follows: TGCAGCGTTGTCCAGTCACAAGAGACCCAGTACTTC. Translating it yields CSVVQSQETQYF.